This TCR beta chain was sequenced for a study of metastatic and nonmetastatic thyroid tumors. Whole-study context: A comparison of repertoires was made across blood and tumor or nodule tissue from malignant and benign thyroid patients. General observations from the study: Significantly greater TCR beta diversity was reportedly found in malignant thyroid tumors than in benign nodules (in blood and tumor).

Germline loops: CDR1 MNHEY, CDR2 SVGAGI. The CDR3 has 15 amino acids. The ends were cut back, 2 bases at V and 0 bases at J, with 8 bases in the middle. Original processing methods: A classifier for distant metastasis in papillary thyroid cancer was constructed using CDR3 differences observed across clinicopathological groups. TCRdb re-called the PCR reads with MiXCR. TCRdb, not the original authors, processed these V and J calls. The sample records roughly 8,400 clones, approximately 31% being singletons. A word on this clone: Its specificity is not known.

All patients reached thyroid surgery having received no treatment beforehand. The sequenced sample consisted of tumor tissue. The chain couples TRBV6-5 to TRBJ2-1; D uncertain. This clonotype originated in a female donor with papillary thyroid cancer or a benign thyroid nodule (not recorded which). Some clones in this sample may be carry-over from other donors' samples. The CDR3 reads CASSYAQSSYNEQFF. Here the CDR3 DNA reads TGTGCCAGCAGTTACGCCCAGAGCTCCTACAATGAGCAGTTCTTC.